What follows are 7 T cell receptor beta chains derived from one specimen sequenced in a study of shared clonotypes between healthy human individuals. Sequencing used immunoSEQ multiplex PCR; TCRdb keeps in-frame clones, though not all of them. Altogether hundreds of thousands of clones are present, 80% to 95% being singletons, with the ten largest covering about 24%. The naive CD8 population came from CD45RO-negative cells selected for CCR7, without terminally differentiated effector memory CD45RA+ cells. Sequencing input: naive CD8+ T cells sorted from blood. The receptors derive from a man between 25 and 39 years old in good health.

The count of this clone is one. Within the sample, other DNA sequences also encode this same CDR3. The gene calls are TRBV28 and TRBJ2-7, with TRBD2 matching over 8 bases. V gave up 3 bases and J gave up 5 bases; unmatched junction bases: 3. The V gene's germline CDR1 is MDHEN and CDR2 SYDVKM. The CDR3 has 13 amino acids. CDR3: CASSFGAGDEQYF. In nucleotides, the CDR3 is TGTGCCAGCAGTTTCGGAGCGGGAGACGAGCAGTACTTC.

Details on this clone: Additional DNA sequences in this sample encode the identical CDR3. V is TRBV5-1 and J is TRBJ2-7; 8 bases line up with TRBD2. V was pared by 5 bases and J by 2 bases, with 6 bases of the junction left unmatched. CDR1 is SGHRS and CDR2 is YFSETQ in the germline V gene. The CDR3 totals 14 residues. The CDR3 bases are TGCGCCAGCAGTCTCGGGGGGGGGACCTACGAGCAGTACTTC. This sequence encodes CASSLGGGTYEQYF.

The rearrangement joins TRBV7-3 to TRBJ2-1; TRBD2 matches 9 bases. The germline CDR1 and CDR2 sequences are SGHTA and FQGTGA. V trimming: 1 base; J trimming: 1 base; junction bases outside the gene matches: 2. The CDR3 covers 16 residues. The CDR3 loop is CASSLISGSSYNEQFF. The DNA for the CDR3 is TGTGCCAGCAGCTTAATTAGCGGGAGTTCCTACAATGAGCAGTTCTTC.

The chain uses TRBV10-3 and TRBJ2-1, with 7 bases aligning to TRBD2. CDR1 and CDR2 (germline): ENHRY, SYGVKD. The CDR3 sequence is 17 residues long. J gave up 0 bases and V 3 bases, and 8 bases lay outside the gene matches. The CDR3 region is CAISEPGLADSYNEQFF. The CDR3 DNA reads TGTGCCATCAGTGAACCCGGGCTAGCGGACTCCTACAATGAGCAGTTCTTC.

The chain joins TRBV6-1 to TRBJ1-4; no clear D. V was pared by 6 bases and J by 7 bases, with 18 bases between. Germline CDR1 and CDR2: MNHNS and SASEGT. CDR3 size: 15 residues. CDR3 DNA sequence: TGTGCCAGCAGCGATCGGTTACGGGGATTTGAAAAACTGTTTTTT. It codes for CASSDRLRGFEKLFF.

CDR3 bases: TGTGCCAGCAGTGAAGAATCCGGGATTCTACTCTACGAGCAGTACTTC. Amino acid sequence: CASSEESGILLYEQYF. V and J are TRBV6-1 and TRBJ2-7; weak D call: TRBD2 (5 bases). The CDR3 runs 16 residues. The V and J ends lost 1 base and 3 bases respectively, with 16 bases between them. Germline-derived CDR1 and CDR2 are MNHNS and SASEGT.

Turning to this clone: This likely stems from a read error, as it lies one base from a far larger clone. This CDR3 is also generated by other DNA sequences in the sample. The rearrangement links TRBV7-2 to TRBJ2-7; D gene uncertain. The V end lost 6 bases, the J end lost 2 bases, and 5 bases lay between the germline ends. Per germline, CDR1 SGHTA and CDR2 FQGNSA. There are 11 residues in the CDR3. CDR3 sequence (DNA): TGTGCCAGCAGTGTAACCTACGAGCAGTACTTC. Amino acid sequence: CASSVTYEQYF.